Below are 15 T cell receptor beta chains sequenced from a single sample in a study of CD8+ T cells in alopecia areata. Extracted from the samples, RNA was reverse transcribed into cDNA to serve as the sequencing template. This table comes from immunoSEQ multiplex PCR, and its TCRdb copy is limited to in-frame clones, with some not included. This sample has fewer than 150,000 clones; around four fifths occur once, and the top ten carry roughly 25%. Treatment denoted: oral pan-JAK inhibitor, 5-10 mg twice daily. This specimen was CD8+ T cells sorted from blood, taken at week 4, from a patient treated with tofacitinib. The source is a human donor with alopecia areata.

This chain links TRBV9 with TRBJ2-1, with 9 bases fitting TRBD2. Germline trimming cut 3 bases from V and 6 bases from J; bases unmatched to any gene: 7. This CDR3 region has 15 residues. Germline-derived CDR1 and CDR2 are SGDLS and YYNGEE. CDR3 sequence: CASSAGTSPRNEQFF. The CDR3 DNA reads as TGTGCCAGCAGCGCCGGGACTAGCCCCCGCAATGAGCAGTTCTTC.

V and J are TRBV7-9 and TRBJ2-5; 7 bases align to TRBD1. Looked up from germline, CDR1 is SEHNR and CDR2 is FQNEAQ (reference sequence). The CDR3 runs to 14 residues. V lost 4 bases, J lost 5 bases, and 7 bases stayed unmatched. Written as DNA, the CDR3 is TGTGCCAGCAGCTCCACAGGGGCTCGGGAGACCCAGTACTTC. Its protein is CASSSTGARETQYF. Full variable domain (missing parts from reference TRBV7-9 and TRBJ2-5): DTGVSQNPRHKITKRGQNVTFRCDPISEHNRLYWYRQTLGQGPEFLTYFQNEAQLEKSRLLSDRFSAERPKGSFSTLEIQRTEQGDSAMYLCASSSTGARETQYFGPGTRLLVL.

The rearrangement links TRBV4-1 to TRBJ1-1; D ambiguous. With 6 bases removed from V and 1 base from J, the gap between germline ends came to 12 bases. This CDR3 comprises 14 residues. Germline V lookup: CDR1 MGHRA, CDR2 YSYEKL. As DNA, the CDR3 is TGCGCCAGCAGTTCCAAGTCAGAGAACACTGAAGCTTTCTTT. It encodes CASSSKSENTEAFF.

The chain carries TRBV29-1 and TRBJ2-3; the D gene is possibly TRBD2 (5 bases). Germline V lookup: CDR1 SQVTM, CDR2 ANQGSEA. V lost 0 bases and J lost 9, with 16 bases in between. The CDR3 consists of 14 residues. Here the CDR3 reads CSVEDLAGLGTQYF. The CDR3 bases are TGCAGCGTTGAAGATCTGGCGGGTTTAGGCACGCAGTATTTT.

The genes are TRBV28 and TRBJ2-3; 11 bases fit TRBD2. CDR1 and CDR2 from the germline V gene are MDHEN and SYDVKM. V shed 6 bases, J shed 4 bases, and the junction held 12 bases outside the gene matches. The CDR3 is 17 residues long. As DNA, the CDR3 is TGTGCCAGCAGGTACCAATTAGCGGGGGGGGATCCAGATACGCAGTATTTT. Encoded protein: CASRYQLAGGDPDTQYF.

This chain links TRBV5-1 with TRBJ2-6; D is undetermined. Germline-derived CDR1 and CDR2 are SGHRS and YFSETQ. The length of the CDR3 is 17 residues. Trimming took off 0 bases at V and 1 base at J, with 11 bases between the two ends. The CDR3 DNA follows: TGCGCCAGCAGCTTGGAGGCCAGTAGATCTGGGGCCAACGTCCTGACTTTC. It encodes CASSLEASRSGANVLTF.

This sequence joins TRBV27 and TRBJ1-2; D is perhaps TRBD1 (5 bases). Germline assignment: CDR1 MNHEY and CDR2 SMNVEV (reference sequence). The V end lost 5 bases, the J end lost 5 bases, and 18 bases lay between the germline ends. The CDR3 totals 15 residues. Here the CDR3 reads CASSPDVWDLYGYTF. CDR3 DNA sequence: TGTGCCAGCAGTCCCGACGTCTGGGACCTTTATGGCTACACCTTC.

CDR3: CASSFHGGAQETQYF. The CDR3 coding sequence is TGTGCCAGCAGCTTTCACGGCGGGGCCCAAGAGACCCAGTACTTC. The genes are TRBV7-6 and TRBJ2-5; the D gene is possibly TRBD2 (6 bases). The germline V gene encodes CDR1 SGHVS and CDR2 FNYEAQ. V was pared by 3 bases and J by 1 base, with 12 bases between. The CDR3 runs to 15 residues. Variable domain in full (rest from reference TRBV7-6 and TRBJ2-5): GAGVSQSPRYKVTKRGQDVALRCDPISGHVSLYWYRQALGQGPEFLTYFNYEAQQDKSGLPNDRFSAERPEGSISTLTIQRTEQRDSAMYRCASSFHGGAQETQYFGPGTRLLVL.

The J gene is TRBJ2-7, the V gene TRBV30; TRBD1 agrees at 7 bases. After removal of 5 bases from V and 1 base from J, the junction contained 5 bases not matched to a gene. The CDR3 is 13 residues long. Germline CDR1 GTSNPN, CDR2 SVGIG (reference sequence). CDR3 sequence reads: CAWDQGQSYEQYF. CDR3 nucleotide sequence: TGTGCCTGGGACCAGGGACAGTCCTACGAGCAGTACTTC.

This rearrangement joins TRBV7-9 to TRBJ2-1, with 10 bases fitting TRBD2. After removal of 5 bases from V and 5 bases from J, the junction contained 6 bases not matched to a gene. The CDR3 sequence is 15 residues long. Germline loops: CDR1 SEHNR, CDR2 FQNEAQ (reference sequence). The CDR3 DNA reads TGTGCCAGCAGCGATGTTAGCGGGGGGCACAATGAGCAGTTCTTC. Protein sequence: CASSDVSGGHNEQFF.

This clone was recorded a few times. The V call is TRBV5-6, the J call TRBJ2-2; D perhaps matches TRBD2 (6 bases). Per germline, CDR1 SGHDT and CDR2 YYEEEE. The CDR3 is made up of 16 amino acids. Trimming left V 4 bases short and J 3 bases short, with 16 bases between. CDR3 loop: CASSPESSGYTGELFF. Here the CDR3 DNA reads TGTGCCAGCAGCCCCGAGAGTAGCGGTTACACCGGGGAGCTGTTTTTT.

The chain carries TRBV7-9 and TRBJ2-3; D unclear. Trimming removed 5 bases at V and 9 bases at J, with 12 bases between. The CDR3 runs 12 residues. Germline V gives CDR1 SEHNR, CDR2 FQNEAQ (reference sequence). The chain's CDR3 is CASSPMPSTQYF. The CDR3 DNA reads TGTGCCAGCAGCCCCATGCCTTCAACGCAGTATTTT.

CDR3: CASSLDGDDPYEQYF. Here the CDR3 DNA reads TGCGCCAGCAGCTTGGACGGAGACGATCCTTACGAGCAGTACTTC. This chain uses TRBV5-1 with TRBJ2-7; D is unclear. CDR3 length: 15 residues. V lost 0 bases and J lost 4, with 14 bases in between. Per the germline V gene, CDR1 is SGHRS and CDR2 is YFSETQ.

The CDR3 nucleotides read TGTGCCAGCAGCTCGGGGACTAGCGACACAGATACGCAGTATTTT. Its protein product is CASSSGTSDTDTQYF. The gene calls are TRBV7-6 and TRBJ2-3; the match to TRBD2 covers 10 bases. After removal of 4 bases from V and 2 bases from J, the junction contained 3 bases not matched to a gene. The germline gives CDR1 SGHVS, CDR2 FNYEAQ. CDR3 length: 15 amino acids.

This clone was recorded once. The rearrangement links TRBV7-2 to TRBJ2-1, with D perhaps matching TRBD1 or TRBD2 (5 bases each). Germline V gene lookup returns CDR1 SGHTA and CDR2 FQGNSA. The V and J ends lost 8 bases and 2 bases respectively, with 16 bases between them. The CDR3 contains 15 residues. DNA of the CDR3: TGTGCCAGCGGACCGGGGACGGTCACCTACAATGAGCAGTTCTTC. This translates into CASGPGTVTYNEQFF.